A selection of T cell receptor beta chains follows, all from one sample in a study of technical replicates of blood from a handful of donors. Clones were read by immunoSEQ multiplex PCR, and TCRdb kept only the in-frame ones, dropping some. The repertoire consists of 68,000 or so clones, with around 91% occurring once and the leading ten covering approximately 0.4%. Sequencing input: T cells isolated from PBMCs. These receptors all come from a human donor in good health. Each CDR3 is given with its conserved first and last residue. Fields, in order: J gene, V gene, D gene, CDR3 length, clone size, CDR3 DNA, CDR3 protein. A D gene is named only where the DNA matches it firmly. Expanded clones are given a class, and other clones once, few, many or no size at all.

TRBJ1-2	TRBV19	-	18	-	TGTGCCAGTAGTATAGACGCATCGGTAGGGGGTAGCGACTATGGCTACACCTTC	CASSIDASVGGSDYGYTF
TRBJ2-3	TRBV9	TRBD2	17	-	TGTGCCAGCAGCGCCCTGGGAGGACTAGGAATCGGGGATACGCAGTATTTT	CASSALGGLGIGDTQYF
TRBJ1-4	TRBV29-1	-	11	-	TGCAGCGTTGGTATTTCGGAAAAACTGTTTTTT	CSVGISEKLFF
TRBJ1-2	TRBV6-4	-	13	-	TGTGCCAGCAGTGACGGGGGGTCCTATGGCTACACCTTC	CASSDGGSYGYTF
TRBJ2-1	TRBV4-1	TRBD2	16	-	TGCGCCAGCAGCCAAGGAGCGGGAGGGTTATACAATGAGCAGTTCTTC	CASSQGAGGLYNEQFF
TRBJ2-7	TRBV27	-	14	-	TGTGCCAGCAGTACTTTCCTAGACTCCTACGAGCAGTACTTC	CASSTFLDSYEQYF
TRBJ2-1	TRBV28	-	15	-	TGTGCCAGCAGTTTTTCTAGGGGGAGTTTCGATGAGCAGTTCTTC	CASSFSRGSFDEQFF
TRBJ2-5	TRBV7-7	-	14	once	TGTGCCAGCAGCCAGTCAGGGCTCCAAGAGACCCAGTACTTC	CASSQSGLQETQYF
TRBJ2-3	TRBV4-1	TRBD2	17	-	TGCGCCAGCAGCCAAGGATTACTAGCGGGAGCCACAGATACGCAGTATTTT	CASSQGLLAGATDTQYF
TRBJ1-3	TRBV9	TRBD1	15	-	TGTGCCAGCAGCGCGATGGGGACAGTTGGAAACACCATATATTTT	CASSAMGTVGNTIYF
TRBJ2-3	TRBV29-1	-	15	-	TGCAGCGTTGAAGATGACGGGGAGGGCACAGATACGCAGTATTTT	CSVEDDGEGTDTQYF
TRBJ2-5	TRBV11-2	TRBD2	14	-	TGTGCCAGCAGCATTCAGCGGGAGTTAGAGACCCAGTACTTC	CASSIQRELETQYF
TRBJ2-1	TRBV30	TRBD2	12	-	TGTGCCTGGAGTTTACTAGCGGATGAGCAGTTCTTC	CAWSLLADEQFF
TRBJ2-2	TRBV2	-	14	-	TGTGCCAGCAGTGACGACAGCAGAATAGGGGAGCTGTTTTTT	CASSDDSRIGELFF
TRBJ2-5	TRBV4-3	TRBD2	16	-	TGCGCCAGCAGCCAAAACTCCCTAGCGGGAGGAGAGACCCAGTACTTC	CASSQNSLAGGETQYF